This entry lists 24 T cell receptor beta chains sequenced from one sample in a study of human T cells and chemical hapten exposure. MiXCR was run by TCRdb on the RACE reads, yielding one entry per CDR3 protein. The profile shows over 85,000 distinct CDR3 sequences, about 9.3% of them singletons. Noted time point: patch test 2, 6 weeks after DPC sensitization. Treatment reported: therapeutic diphenylcyclopropenone sensitization with weekly scalp DPC. The specimen was whole blood, collected in connection with sensitization to the hapten diphenylcyclopropenone (DPC). Receptor source: a woman aged 40 to 49 with alopecia areata. Some clones in this sample may be carry-over from other donors' samples.

The rearrangement links TRBV29-1 to TRBJ1-2, with unresolved D. There are 11 residues in the CDR3. CDR1 and CDR2 from the germline V gene are SQVTM and ANQGSEA. Trimming cost V 6 bases and J 4 bases, with 9 bases left between them. CDR3 amino acids: CSVDHRYGYTF. CDR3 nucleotide sequence: TGCAGCGTAGACCATCGCTATGGCTACACCTTC.

This chain connects TRBV20-1 to TRBJ2-1; D remains unclear. The CDR3 covers 13 residues. CDR1 and CDR2 (germline): DFQATT, SNEGSKA (reference sequence). V was shortened by 3 bases and J by 3 bases, with 9 bases between the two germline ends. CDR3 amino acids: CSARGSNYNEQFF. CDR3 DNA: TGCAGTGCTAGGGGGTCGAACTACAATGAGCAGTTCTTC.

V and J are TRBV18 and TRBJ1-1, with D maybe TRBD1 (5 bases). CDR3 length: 15 amino acids. Trimming stripped 6 bases from V and 5 bases from J, with 19 bases between. From germline, CDR1 is KGHSH and CDR2 LQKENI. The CDR3 loop reads CASSPNMRGGTEAFF. As DNA, the CDR3 is TGTGCCAGCTCCCCGAACATGAGGGGTGGAACTGAAGCTTTCTTT.

This clonotype has only a few counts. The rearrangement joins TRBV19 to TRBJ2-2; the match to TRBD2 covers 7 bases. Trimming took 5 bases from V and 4 from J; bases not matched to a gene: 7. This CDR3 comprises 15 residues. CDR1 and CDR2 from the germline V gene are LNHDA and SQIVND (reference sequence). The CDR3: CASSPTSAGTGELFF. In DNA, the CDR3 is TGTGCCAGTAGTCCCACTAGCGCGGGCACCGGGGAGCTGTTTTTT.

Only a few counts were recorded for this clonotype. V gene TRBV6-6 combines with J gene TRBJ2-2, with TRBD1 matching 9 bases. The CDR3 is 18 residues long. CDR1 and CDR2 from the germline V gene are MNHNY and SVGAGI (reference sequence). With 7 bases clipped from V and 2 bases from J, the junction kept 14 bases outside the gene matches. The CDR3 protein is CASNHLGRGQGNTGELFF. In nucleotides, the CDR3 is TGTGCCAGCAATCACCTTGGGAGGGGACAGGGTAACACCGGGGAGCTGTTTTTT.

The genes are TRBV6-5 and TRBJ1-1; D not resolved. Trimming removed 0 bases from V and 1 base from J, with 12 bases in between. The germline CDR1 and CDR2 sequences are MNHEY and SVGAGI. This CDR3 is built from 16 residues. CDR3 sequence: CASSYSKVGWNTEAFF. Here the CDR3 DNA reads TGTGCCAGCAGTTACTCGAAGGTAGGGTGGAACACTGAAGCTTTCTTT.

V is TRBV24-1 and J is TRBJ2-2; D possibly corresponds to TRBD2 (6 bases). The CDR3 consists of 16 residues. V lost 6 bases and J 6 bases, leaving 19 bases between the germline ends. Germline-derived CDR1 and CDR2 are KGHDR and SFDVKD. The CDR3: CATSPGLLGVAGELFF. CDR3 bases: TGTGCCACCAGTCCGGGACTCCTAGGGGTAGCCGGGGAGCTGTTTTTT.

This clonotype was detected ten times or more. The chain is built from TRBV3-1 and TRBJ1-3; D call uncertain. Germline V CDR1 and CDR2: LGHDT, YNNKEL (reference sequence). The CDR3 consists of 16 residues. Between the trimmed V and J ends, which lost 1 base and 1 base, there was a span of 11 bases. The CDR3 region has the DNA TGTGCCAGCAGCCAAGGTGTCCTTTATTCTGGAAACACCATATATTTT. It translates to CASSQGVLYSGNTIYF.

This clonotype was seen at least ten times. The chain is built from TRBV20-1 and TRBJ2-5, with 9 bases lining up with TRBD1. The CDR3 sequence is 16 residues long. J gave up 0 bases and V 3 bases, and 8 bases lay outside the gene matches. The germline V gene has CDR1 DFQATT and CDR2 SNEGSKA (reference sequence). The chain's CDR3 is CSARGWDRAYQETQYF. The CDR3 region has the DNA TGCAGTGCTAGGGGGTGGGACAGGGCATACCAAGAGACCCAGTACTTC.

This clonotype appeared a few times. The chain employs TRBV20-1 and TRBJ1-5; 11 bases match TRBD1. After removal of 2 bases from V and 0 bases from J, the junction contained 15 bases not matched to a gene. Germline V gene sequence: CDR1 DFQATT, CDR2 SNEGSKA (reference sequence). The CDR3 covers 20 residues. CDR3 sequence: CSARPRPGQGGSNSNQPQHF. The CDR3, as DNA: TGCAGTGCTAGACCCAGACCGGGACAGGGGGGTTCGAATAGCAATCAGCCCCAGCATTTT.

This clonotype was counted many times. The chain uses TRBV20-1 and TRBJ2-2; 9 positions match TRBD2. The CDR3 contains 17 residues. The V gene's germline CDR1 is DFQATT and CDR2 SNEGSKA (reference sequence). V was clipped by 4 bases and J by 3 bases; unmatched bases: 12. The CDR3 DNA is TGCAGTGCTAAGCCTACGGGGGGACTAGCAGACACCGGGGAGCTGTTTTTT. Residues: CSAKPTGGLADTGELFF.

This clonotype came up many times. The chain employs TRBV2 and TRBJ2-5; 8 nucleotides agree with TRBD1. V lost 1 base to trimming and J lost 2 bases; unmatched junction nucleotides: 6. CDR3 size: 16 residues. Germline V gene sequence: CDR1 SNHLY, CDR2 FYNNEI. The CDR3 DNA reads TGTGCCAGCAGTGAAGTGAGGACAGGGACTCAAGAGACCCAGTACTTC. Translated: CASSEVRTGTQETQYF.

The chain is built from TRBV12-3 or TRBV12-4 and TRBJ1-6, with D unresolved. Between the trimmed V and J ends, which lost 1 base and 9 bases, there was a span of 22 bases. The CDR3 sequence is 18 residues long. CDR3 nucleotides: TGTGCCAGCAGTTTAGACCGTGGAATAGGTCTTGACTTTTCACCCCTCCACTTT. Translation: CASSLDRGIGLDFSPLHF.

The rearrangement uses TRBV2 and TRBJ2-7; D tentatively reads TRBD1 or TRBD2 (5 bases each). Germline V gene data show CDR1 as SNHLY and CDR2 as FYNNEI. CDR3 length: 15 residues. The V and J ends lost 3 bases and 0 bases respectively, with 12 bases between them. This chain's CDR3 is CASSEIPGTSYEQYF. The CDR3 DNA reads TGTGCCAGCAGTGAGATACCCGGGACCTCCTACGAGCAGTACTTC.

This clonotype was observed at least ten times. V is TRBV5-1 and J is TRBJ1-5; 8 bases align to TRBD1. V trimming: 4 bases; J trimming: 6 bases; junction bases outside the gene matches: 9. The germline CDR1 and CDR2 sequences are SGHRS and YFSETQ. The CDR3 has 15 amino acids. Here the CDR3 DNA reads TGCGCCAGCAGCGCGACAGGGGCGCGAGGTCAGCCCCAGCATTTT. This gives the protein CASSATGARGQPQHF.

This clonotype has more than one count but fewer than ten. The chain joins TRBV30 to TRBJ1-1; D is perhaps TRBD1 (6 bases). The CDR3 consists of 13 residues. Trimming shortened V by 5 bases and J by 5 bases, and 15 bases separated the two germline ends. Germline assignment: CDR1 GTSNPN and CDR2 SVGIG (reference sequence). The DNA of the CDR3 is TGTGCCTGGGCCCAGGGGCACGGAACTGAAGCTTTCTTT. Protein sequence: CAWAQGHGTEAFF.

For this clonotype: Just one base apart from a much larger clone, this may be a read error. The chain links TRBV6-6 to TRBJ2-1; D call uncertain. Trimming removed 7 bases from V and 10 bases from J, with 11 bases in between. The CDR3 runs to 11 residues. Germline CDR1 MNHNY, CDR2 SVGAGI (reference sequence). In nucleotides, the CDR3 is TGTGCCAGCACCGACTCCGAAGAGCAGTTCTTC. Protein: CASTDSEEQFF.

V and J are TRBV15 and TRBJ2-3; D is unclear. The CDR3 is 14 residues long. Germline CDR1 reads LNHNV; CDR2 reads YYDKDF (reference sequence). The V and J ends lost 1 base and 4 bases respectively, with 9 bases between them. The CDR3 region has the DNA TGTGCCACCAGCAGAGGTCCGGTTCCAGATACGCAGTATTTT. Amino acids: CATSRGPVPDTQYF.

V usage is TRBV6-2 or TRBV6-3 and J usage is TRBJ1-5, with TRBD1 as a possible D gene (6 bases). This CDR3 contains 16 residues. The germline CDR1 and CDR2 sequences are MNHEY and SVGEGT. Trimming pared 6 bases from V and 7 bases from J, leaving 22 bases between. CDR3 DNA sequence: TGTGCCAGCAGCCGACCCTACGACAGGACGAGGCAGCCCCAGCATTTT. Translating gives CASSRPYDRTRQPQHF.

This clonotype has only a few counts. This sequence joins TRBV5-4 and TRBJ1-1, with a tentative D call TRBD1 (6 bases). V lost 4 bases and J lost 1, with 14 bases in between. Germline lookup yields CDR1 SGHNT and CDR2 YYREEE (reference sequence). The CDR3 length is 15 residues. As DNA, the CDR3 is TGTGCCAGCAGCGGAGGGGGGATCAGGAACACTGAAGCTTTCTTT. Protein product: CASSGGGIRNTEAFF.

In this sample, this clonotype turned up a few times. The chain links TRBV2 to TRBJ2-2, with 12 bases identical to TRBD1. Trimming at V came to 8 bases and at J to 8 bases, leaving 6 bases not matched to a gene. There are 14 residues in the CDR3. From germline, CDR1 is SNHLY and CDR2 FYNNEI. This chain's CDR3 is CASQGQGASGELFF. In DNA form, the CDR3 reads TGTGCCAGCCAGGGACAGGGGGCAAGTGGGGAGCTGTTTTTT.

This chain links TRBV6-4 with TRBJ2-7; tentative D call: TRBD2 (5 bases). Germline assignment: CDR1 MRHNA and CDR2 SNTAGT. The CDR3 extends over 15 amino acids. Trimming pared 2 bases from V and 2 bases from J, leaving 13 bases between. The CDR3 reads CASSDGQAGAYEQYF. The CDR3 nucleotides read TGTGCCAGCAGTGACGGTCAAGCCGGGGCCTACGAGCAGTACTTC.

This clonotype has ten or more counts. The chain employs TRBV18 and TRBJ2-1, with 9 bases aligning to TRBD2. V dropped 6 bases and J dropped 4; count of bases not matched to a gene: 1. The CDR3 loop spans 13 amino acids. Per the germline V gene, CDR1 is KGHSH and CDR2 is LQKENI. The CDR3 DNA follows: TGTGCCAGCTCGACTAGCGGTTACAATGAGCAGTTCTTC. Translated: CASSTSGYNEQFF.

This clonotype was recorded at least ten times. J is TRBJ2-1 and V is TRBV7-8, with D possibly being TRBD1 (6 bases). Trimming removed 5 bases from V and 4 bases from J, with 21 bases in between. The CDR3 is made up of 17 amino acids. The germline V gene has CDR1 SGHVS and CDR2 FQNEAQ. CDR3 loop: CASSPRGLVPRYNEQFF. For the CDR3, the DNA is TGTGCCAGCAGCCCCAGGGGATTAGTACCCCGATACAATGAGCAGTTCTTC.